The next 25 T cell receptor beta chains were all read from a single sample in a study of cytomegalovirus exposure and HLA in healthy donors. The PCR contained 60 Vbeta and 13 Jbeta primers. The repertoire was sequenced with immunoSEQ multiplex PCR; TCRdb's copy has only in-frame clones and lacks some. The sample lists around 230,000 clones, around 80% occurring once. Sequenced input: PBMCs. The receptor set was obtained from a boy younger than 18 in good health and CMV-seronegative.

This clone appeared a single time. This chain joins TRBV5-1 and TRBJ2-5, with TRBD1 matching 7 bases. V was pared by 4 bases and J by 1 base, with 10 bases of the junction left unmatched. This CDR3 is built from 16 residues. The germline gives CDR1 SGHRS, CDR2 YFSETQ. The CDR3 DNA follows: TGCGCCAGCAGCCTCGGTATGGACAGGACCCAAGAGACCCAGTACTTC. It encodes CASSLGMDRTQETQYF.

V and J are TRBV19 and TRBJ2-5; 8 bases are shared with TRBD1. The CDR3 loop spans 14 amino acids. Germline CDR1 and CDR2: LNHDA and SQIVND (reference sequence). After removal of 1 base from V and 6 bases from J, the junction contained 4 bases not matched to a gene. CDR3 amino acids: CASSIGRTGKTQYF. The CDR3, as DNA: TGTGCCAGTAGTATAGGCCGGACAGGGAAGACCCAGTACTTC.

V and J are TRBV11-3 and TRBJ2-2, with TRBD2 matching over 8 bases. With V trimmed by 5 bases and J by 2 bases, 4 bases remained unmatched. The CDR3 covers 15 residues. Germline V gene data show CDR1 as SGHNT and CDR2 as YENEEA. The DNA of the CDR3 is TGTGCCAGCAGCCCCCGGGGGGGCAACACCGGGGAGCTGTTTTTT. Protein product: CASSPRGGNTGELFF.

J is TRBJ1-3 and V is TRBV9, with 12 nucleotides matching TRBD1. The CDR3 runs to 19 residues. V was pared by 4 bases and J by 2 bases, with 13 bases of the junction left unmatched. The germline V gene has CDR1 SGDLS and CDR2 YYNGEE. Here the CDR3 reads CASSPNLGQGALAGNTIYF. Here the CDR3 DNA reads TGTGCCAGCAGCCCTAACTTGGGACAGGGGGCTTTGGCTGGAAACACCATATATTTT. Full variable domain (rest looked up from reference TRBV9 and TRBJ1-3): DSGVTQTPKHLITATGQRVTLRCSPRSGDLSVYWYQQSLDQGLQFLIQYYNGEERAKGNILERFSAQQFPDLHSELNLSSLELGDSALYFCASSPNLGQGALAGNTIYFGEGSWLTVV.

The chain carries TRBV4-1 and TRBJ1-2; 7 bases agree with TRBD1. Germline assignment: CDR1 MGHRA and CDR2 YSYEKL. J lost 5 bases, V lost 1 base, and 7 bases had no gene match. This CDR3 contains 15 residues. The CDR3 bases are TGCGCCAGCAGCCAAGGTGTTGGGACAGATTATGGCTACACCTTC. It yields the protein CASSQGVGTDYGYTF.

In the case of this clone: The junction departs from the called germline gene at one end, perhaps through a read error. The chain combines TRBV10-1 with TRBJ1-3, with a possible D match to TRBD1 (6 bases). Per the germline V gene, CDR1 is WNHNN and CDR2 is SYGVQD (reference sequence). This CDR3 spans 14 amino acids. The CDR3: CASTEDSSGNTIYF. CDR3 DNA: TGCGCCAGCACTGAGGACAGCTCTGGAAACACCATATATTTT.

V gene TRBV7-8 combines with J gene TRBJ1-4; D is perhaps TRBD1 (6 bases). CDR3 length: 17 amino acids. Trimming took 5 bases from V and 7 from J, leaving 23 bases between them. CDR1 SGHVS and CDR2 FQNEAQ come from the germline V gene. CDR3 residues: CASSPTQLGGAGEKLFF. In DNA, the CDR3 is TGTGCCAGCAGCCCAACCCAGCTGGGGGGGGCTGGTGAAAAACTGTTTTTT.

This chain links TRBV14 with TRBJ2-6; tentative D call: TRBD1 (6 bases). CDR1 is SGHDN and CDR2 is FVKESK in the germline V gene. The CDR3 covers 17 residues. The ends were cut back, 4 bases at V and 2 bases at J, with 15 bases in the middle. In DNA form, the CDR3 reads TGTGCCAGCAGCCCCGAGGGACATCTCCCTGGGGCCAACGTCCTGACTTTC. This translates into CASSPEGHLPGANVLTF.

The rearrangement links TRBV11-3 to TRBJ2-7, with 8 bases identical to TRBD1. Germline loops: CDR1 SGHNT, CDR2 YENEEA. V was pared by 5 bases and J by 6 bases, with 6 bases of the junction left unmatched. This CDR3 comprises 13 residues. The CDR3 loop is CASSEGTGPEQYF. The CDR3 coding sequence is TGTGCCAGCAGCGAGGGGACAGGCCCCGAGCAGTACTTC.

This clone was observed a handful of times. V and J are TRBV13 and TRBJ1-2; 10 nucleotides match TRBD1. This CDR3 is 15 amino acids long. After removal of 6 bases from V and 8 bases from J, the junction contained 12 bases not matched to a gene. Germline V gives CDR1 PRHDT, CDR2 FYEKMQ (reference sequence). Written as DNA, the CDR3 is TGTGCCAGCAGTTTTGGGACAGGGGTTCTCTCCGGCTACACCTTC. It codes for CASSFGTGVLSGYTF. Variable domain in full (rest from reference TRBV13 and TRBJ1-2): AAGVIQSPRHLIKEKRETATLKCYPIPRHDTVYWYQQGPGQDPQFLISFYEKMQSDKGSIPDRFSAQQFSDYHSELNMSSLELGDSALYFCASSFGTGVLSGYTFGSGTRLTVV.

The V and J genes are TRBV27 and TRBJ2-7; tentatively, D is TRBD1 (6 bases). CDR1 is MNHEY and CDR2 is SMNVEV in the germline V gene (reference sequence). The CDR3 is 15 amino acids. V was clipped by 2 bases and J by 6 bases, with 17 bases between them. The CDR3 loop is CASSLRGGVGVEQYF. DNA of the CDR3: TGTGCCAGCAGTTTACGAGGGGGAGTTGGAGTCGAGCAGTACTTC.

The chain joins TRBV5-4 to TRBJ1-5; D is unresolved. The CDR3 contains 15 residues. Germline V gives CDR1 SGHNT, CDR2 YYREEE (reference sequence). V lost 0 bases and J 6 bases, leaving 13 bases between the germline ends. The CDR3 is CASSLDGELSQPQHF. The CDR3, as DNA: TGTGCCAGCAGCTTGGACGGGGAACTCAGTCAGCCCCAGCATTTT.

The chain has TRBV11-2 and TRBJ1-4, with 8 positions matching TRBD1. The CDR3 is made up of 15 amino acids. Per the germline V gene, CDR1 is SGHAT and CDR2 is FQNNGV. The junction had 7 bases not matched to a gene; V was cut back by 5 bases and J by 5 bases. The CDR3 sequence: CASSIRTGTNEKLFF. CDR3 sequence (DNA): TGTGCCAGCAGCATAAGGACAGGGACAAATGAAAAACTGTTTTTT.

V and J are TRBV4-1 and TRBJ2-3, with 7 positions matching TRBD2. CDR1 and CDR2 (germline): MGHRA, YSYEKL. The V segment lost 6 bases and the J segment 4 bases; nucleotides outside the gene matches: 25. This CDR3 has 20 residues. The CDR3 here is CASRSSGGRKVYGPPDTQYF. CDR3 bases: TGCGCCAGCAGATCTAGCGGAGGGAGGAAAGTATACGGACCCCCAGATACGCAGTATTTT.

V gene TRBV30 combines with J gene TRBJ1-1; maybe TRBD1 (6 bases). CDR1 is GTSNPN, CDR2 SVGIG, per germline (reference sequence). The CDR3 length is 12 residues. Trimming took 7 bases from V and 10 from J, leaving 19 bases between them. The CDR3 region is CASRGAQRRAFF. The CDR3 DNA reads TGTGCCTCTCGGGGGGCTCAACGGAGAGCTTTCTTT.

The chain uses TRBV5-8 and TRBJ2-5, with 9 bases identical to TRBD1. Losses at the gene ends were 3 bases for V and 7 bases for J; bases not matched to a gene: 10. Germline V gene data show CDR1 as SGHTS and CDR2 as YDEGEE. This CDR3 has 15 amino acids. The CDR3 region is CASSSGTGLRGTQYF. The CDR3 nucleotides are TGTGCCAGCAGCTCCGGGACAGGGCTTCGGGGGACCCAGTACTTC.

In DNA form, the CDR3 reads TGTGCCAGTCTGACTTCGGGTTCTGTTACTGAAGCTTTCTTT. This codes for CASLTSGSVTEAFF. The chain uses TRBV11-2 and TRBJ1-1, with D uncertain. Looked up from germline, CDR1 is SGHAT and CDR2 is FQNNGV. This CDR3 comprises 14 residues. V was pared by 9 bases and J by 5 bases, with 19 bases between. The whole variable domain, filled in from reference TRBV11-2 and TRBJ1-1, reads EAGVAQSPRYKIIEKRQSVAFWCNPISGHATLYWYQQILGQGPKLLIQFQNNGVVDDSQLPKDRFSAERLKGVDSTLKIQPAKLEDSAVYLCASLTSGSVTEAFFGQGTRLTVV.

The chain uses TRBV29-1 and TRBJ1-5; D is unresolved. The CDR3 sequence is 13 residues long. The V gene lost 6 bases and the J gene lost 1 base, with 10 bases spanning the gap. Germline assignment: CDR1 SQVTM and CDR2 ANQGSEA. This CDR3 reads CSVHTGSNQPQHF. The CDR3 DNA reads as TGCAGCGTCCATACCGGGAGCAATCAGCCCCAGCATTTT. Drawing the rest from reference TRBV29-1 and TRBJ1-5, the complete variable domain is SAVISQKPSRDICQRGTSLTIQCQVDSQVTMMFWYRQQPGQSLTLIATANQGSEATYESGFVIDKFPISRPNLTFSTLTVSNMSPEDSSIYLCSVHTGSNQPQHFGDGTRLSIL.

The J gene is TRBJ1-1, the V gene TRBV6-5; 7 bases are shared with TRBD1. The J segment lost 4 bases and the V segment lost 6 bases, leaving 5 bases of the junction unmatched. Germline CDR1 and CDR2: MNHEY and SVGAGI. The CDR3 loop spans 13 amino acids. CDR3 region: CASRPQGSTEAFF. In DNA form, the CDR3 reads TGTGCCAGCAGGCCACAGGGGTCCACTGAAGCTTTCTTT.

The chain combines TRBV2 with TRBJ1-4, with a possible D match to TRBD1 (6 bases). The length of the CDR3 is 16 residues. From germline, CDR1 is SNHLY and CDR2 FYNNEI. Trimming took off 3 bases at V and 0 bases at J, with 11 bases between the two ends. CDR3 loop: CASSEGHTATNEKLFF. Written as DNA, the CDR3 is TGTGCCAGCAGTGAGGGACATACTGCAACTAATGAAAAACTGTTTTTT.

In this sample, this clone turned up once. A read error may account for a junction end that differs from germline. This chain uses TRBV6-5 with TRBJ2-7, with TRBD2 identical over 12 bases. There are 15 residues in the CDR3. Germline V lookup: CDR1 MNHEY, CDR2 SVGAGI. The CDR3 nucleotides read TGTGCCAGCAGTCCTAACCTAGCGGGAGGGCCCGAGCAGTGCTTC. The encoded protein is CASSPNLAGGPEQCF.

The chain combines TRBV2 with TRBJ2-7; TRBD2 is a possible D gene (6 bases). Germline-derived CDR1 and CDR2 are SNHLY and FYNNEI. V was cut by 6 bases and J by 2 bases, with 11 bases left in between. The CDR3 consists of 13 residues. The CDR3 protein is CASRGGLTYEQYF. The CDR3 DNA is TGTGCCAGCAGGGGGGGACTTACCTACGAGCAGTACTTC.

This chain connects TRBV15 to TRBJ1-1; 10 bases fit TRBD1. This CDR3 region has 16 residues. Germline assignment: CDR1 LNHNV and CDR2 YYDKDF (reference sequence). Trimming removed 1 base from V and 5 bases from J; junction bases left unmatched: 7. The DNA of the CDR3 is TGTGCCACCAGCAGAGCAAGACAGGGGGCGGGTACTGAAGCTTTCTTT. This gives the protein CATSRARQGAGTEAFF.

This chain uses TRBV5-1 with TRBJ1-1, with 7 bases identical to TRBD1. Trimming cost V 0 bases and J 0 bases; bases outside gene matches: 2. The V gene's germline CDR1 is SGHRS and CDR2 YFSETQ. The length of the CDR3 is 15 residues. The CDR3 protein is CASSLAGQVNTEAFF. Here the CDR3 DNA reads TGCGCCAGCAGCTTGGCTGGACAGGTGAACACTGAAGCTTTCTTT.

The chain employs TRBV7-2 and TRBJ2-7, with 10 bases lining up with TRBD2. The CDR3 has 17 amino acids. The trim removed 5 bases at V and 3 bases at J, leaving 13 bases unmatched. CDR1 and CDR2 (germline): SGHTA, FQGNSA. This chain's CDR3 is CASSPWLAGGRIYEQYF. CDR3 in DNA: TGTGCCAGCAGCCCATGGTTAGCGGGAGGTCGAATCTACGAGCAGTACTTC.